This TCR beta chain was found in a study of neurological immune-mediated disorders. In the study overall: Of the multiple sclerosis patients, some 35 in total, roughly 30 were relapsing-remitting and 3 were secondary progressive.

The germline gives CDR1 SEHNR, CDR2 FQNEAQ (reference sequence). With V trimmed by 11 bases and J by 6 bases, 10 bases remained unmatched. CDR3 length: 13 amino acids. cDNA synthesis was performed by 5'RACE with 10-nucleotide random UMIs. TCRdb analysed the 5' RACE reads with MiXCR anew, one entry per CDR3 protein. The sample lists 55,000 to 70,000 distinct CDR3 sequences, approximately 3.3% occurring once. This clonotype was found many times. This clonotype originated in a woman aged 50 to 60 with multiple sclerosis. V is TRBV7-9 and J is TRBJ2-7, with 10 bases aligning to TRBD1. What was sequenced was PBMCs. The CDR3, as DNA: TGTGCCGGCGGGGACAGGGGATCGGGCGAGCAGTACTTC. Protein: CAGGDRGSGEQYF.